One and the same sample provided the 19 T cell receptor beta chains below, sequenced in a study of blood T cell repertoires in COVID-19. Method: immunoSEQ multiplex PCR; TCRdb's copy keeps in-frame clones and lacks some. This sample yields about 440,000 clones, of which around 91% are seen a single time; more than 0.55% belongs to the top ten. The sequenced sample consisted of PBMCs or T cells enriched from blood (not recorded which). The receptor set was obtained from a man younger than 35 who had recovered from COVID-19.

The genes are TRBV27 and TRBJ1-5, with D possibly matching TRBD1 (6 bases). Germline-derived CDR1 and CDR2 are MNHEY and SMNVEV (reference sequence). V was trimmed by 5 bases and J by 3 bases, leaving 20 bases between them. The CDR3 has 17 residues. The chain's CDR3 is CASSPGAGAAHNQPQHF. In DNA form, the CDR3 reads TGTGCCAGCAGTCCGGGTGCGGGGGCGGCTCACAATCAGCCCCAGCATTTT.

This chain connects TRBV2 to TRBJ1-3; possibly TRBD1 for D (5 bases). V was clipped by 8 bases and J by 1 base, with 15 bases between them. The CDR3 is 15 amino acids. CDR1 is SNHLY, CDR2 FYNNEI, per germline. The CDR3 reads CASGSGVQSGNTIYF. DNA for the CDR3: TGTGCCAGCGGATCGGGGGTTCAATCTGGAAACACCATATATTTT.

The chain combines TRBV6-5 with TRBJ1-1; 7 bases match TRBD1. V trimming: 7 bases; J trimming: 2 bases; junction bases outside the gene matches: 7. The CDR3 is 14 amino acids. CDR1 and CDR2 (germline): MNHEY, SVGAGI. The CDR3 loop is CASKSGTDNTEAFF. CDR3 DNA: TGTGCCAGCAAATCCGGGACAGATAACACTGAAGCTTTCTTT.

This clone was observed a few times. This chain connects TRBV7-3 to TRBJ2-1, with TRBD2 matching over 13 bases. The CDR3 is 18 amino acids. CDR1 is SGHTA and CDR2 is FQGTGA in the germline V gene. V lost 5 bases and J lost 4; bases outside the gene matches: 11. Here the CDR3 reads CASSHRDRGLAGYNEQFF. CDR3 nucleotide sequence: TGTGCCAGCAGCCACCGGGACAGGGGACTAGCGGGGTACAATGAGCAGTTCTTC.

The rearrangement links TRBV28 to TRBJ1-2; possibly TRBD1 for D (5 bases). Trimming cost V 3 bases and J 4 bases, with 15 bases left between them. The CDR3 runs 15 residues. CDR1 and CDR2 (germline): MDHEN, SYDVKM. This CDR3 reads CASSFPRPGGYGYTF. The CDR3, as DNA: TGTGCCAGCAGTTTCCCCAGGCCCGGGGGCTATGGCTACACCTTC.

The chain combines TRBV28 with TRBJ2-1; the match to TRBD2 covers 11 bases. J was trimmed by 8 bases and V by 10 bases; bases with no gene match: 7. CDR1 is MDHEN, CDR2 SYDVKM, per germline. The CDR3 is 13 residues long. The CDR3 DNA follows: TGTGCCACCGGGACTAGCGGTGCCCATGAGCAGTTCTTC. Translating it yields CATGTSGAHEQFF. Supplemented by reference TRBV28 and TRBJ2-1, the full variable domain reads DVKVTQSSRYLVKRTGEKVFLECVQDMDHENMFWYRQDPGLGLRLIYFSYDVKMKEKGDIPEGYSVSREKKERFSLILESASTNQTSMYLCATGTSGAHEQFFGPGTRLTVL.

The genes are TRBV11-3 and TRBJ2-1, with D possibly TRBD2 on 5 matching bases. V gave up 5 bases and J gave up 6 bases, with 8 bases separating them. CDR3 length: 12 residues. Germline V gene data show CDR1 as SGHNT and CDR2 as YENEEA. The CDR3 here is CASSLTINEQFF. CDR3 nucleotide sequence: TGTGCCAGCAGCCTGACTATCAATGAGCAGTTCTTC.

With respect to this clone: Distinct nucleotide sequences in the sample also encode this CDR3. This CDR3 is CASSEQGNTIYF. The CDR3 region has the DNA TGTGCCAGCAGTGAACAGGGAAACACCATATATTTT. The chain combines TRBV6-1 with TRBJ1-3; D is unresolved. V gave up 2 bases and J gave up 4 bases, with 3 bases separating them. From germline, CDR1 is MNHNS and CDR2 SASEGT. The CDR3 sequence is 12 residues long.

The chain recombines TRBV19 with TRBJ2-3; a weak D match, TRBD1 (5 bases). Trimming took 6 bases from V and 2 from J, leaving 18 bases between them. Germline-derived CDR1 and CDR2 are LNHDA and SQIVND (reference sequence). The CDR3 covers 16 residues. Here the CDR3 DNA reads TGTGCCAGTAGGCCAGGGTCAGCGCCCCTCACAGATACGCAGTATTTT. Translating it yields CASRPGSAPLTDTQYF.

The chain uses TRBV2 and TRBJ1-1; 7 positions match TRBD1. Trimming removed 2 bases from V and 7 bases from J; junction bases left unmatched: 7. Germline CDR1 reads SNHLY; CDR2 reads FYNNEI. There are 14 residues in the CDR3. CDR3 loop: CASSESGGIGEAFF. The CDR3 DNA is TGTGCCAGCAGTGAATCAGGGGGGATCGGTGAAGCTTTCTTT.

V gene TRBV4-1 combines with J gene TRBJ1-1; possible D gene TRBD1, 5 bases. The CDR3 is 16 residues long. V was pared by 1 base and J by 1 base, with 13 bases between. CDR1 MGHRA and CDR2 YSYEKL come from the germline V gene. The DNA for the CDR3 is TGCGCCAGCAGCCAAGGCGGTTGGGGGGAGAACACTGAAGCTTTCTTT. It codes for CASSQGGWGENTEAFF.

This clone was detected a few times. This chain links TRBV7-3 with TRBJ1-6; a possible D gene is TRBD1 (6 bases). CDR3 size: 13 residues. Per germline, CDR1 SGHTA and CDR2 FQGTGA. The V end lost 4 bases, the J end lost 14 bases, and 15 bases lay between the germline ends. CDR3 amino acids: CASSSTGKAALHF. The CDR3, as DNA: TGTGCCAGCAGCTCCACAGGGAAAGCAGCCCTCCACTTT.

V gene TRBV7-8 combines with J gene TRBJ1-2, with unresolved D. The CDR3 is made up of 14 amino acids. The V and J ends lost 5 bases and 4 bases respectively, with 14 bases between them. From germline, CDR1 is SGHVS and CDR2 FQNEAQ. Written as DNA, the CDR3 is TGTGCCAGCAGCCAAGGTGGAGGGCTCTATGGCTACACCTTC. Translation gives CASSQGGGLYGYTF.

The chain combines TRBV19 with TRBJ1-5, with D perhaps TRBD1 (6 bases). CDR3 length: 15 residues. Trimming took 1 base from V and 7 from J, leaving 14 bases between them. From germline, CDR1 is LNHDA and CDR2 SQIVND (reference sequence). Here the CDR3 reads CASSIGAGVSQPQHF. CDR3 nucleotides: TGTGCCAGTAGTATAGGGGCAGGGGTCAGCCAGCCCCAGCATTTT. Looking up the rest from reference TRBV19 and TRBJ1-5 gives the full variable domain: DGGITQSPKYLFRKEGQNVTLSCEQNLNHDAMYWYRQDPGQGLRLIYYSQIVNDFQKGDIAEGYSVSREKKESFPLTVTSAQKNPTAFYLCASSIGAGVSQPQHFGDGTRLSIL.

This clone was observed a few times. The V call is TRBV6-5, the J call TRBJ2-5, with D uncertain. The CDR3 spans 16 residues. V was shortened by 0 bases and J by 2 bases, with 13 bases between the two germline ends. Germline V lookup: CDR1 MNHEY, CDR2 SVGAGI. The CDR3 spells CASSYSYMGFQETQYF. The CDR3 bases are TGTGCCAGCAGTTACTCGTATATGGGCTTTCAAGAGACCCAGTACTTC.

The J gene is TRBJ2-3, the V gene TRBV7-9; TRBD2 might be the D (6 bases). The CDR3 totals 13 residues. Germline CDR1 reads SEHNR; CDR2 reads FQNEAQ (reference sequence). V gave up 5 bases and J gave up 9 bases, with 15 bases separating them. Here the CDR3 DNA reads TGTGCCAGCAGCCCCCTGGAGGGATTGACGCAGTATTTT. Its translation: CASSPLEGLTQYF.

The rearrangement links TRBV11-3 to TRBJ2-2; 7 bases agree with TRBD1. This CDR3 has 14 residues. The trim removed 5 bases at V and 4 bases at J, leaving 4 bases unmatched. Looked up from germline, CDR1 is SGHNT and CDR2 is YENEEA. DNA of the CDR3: TGTGCCAGCAGCAGTCGGGACAGCACCGGGGAGCTGTTTTTT. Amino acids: CASSSRDSTGELFF. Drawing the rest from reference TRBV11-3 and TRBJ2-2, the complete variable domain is EAGVVQSPRYKIIEKKQPVAFWCNPISGHNTLYWYLQNLGQGPELLIRYENEEAVDDSQLPKDRFSAERLKGVDSTLKIQPAELGDSAVYLCASSSRDSTGELFFGEGSRLTVL.

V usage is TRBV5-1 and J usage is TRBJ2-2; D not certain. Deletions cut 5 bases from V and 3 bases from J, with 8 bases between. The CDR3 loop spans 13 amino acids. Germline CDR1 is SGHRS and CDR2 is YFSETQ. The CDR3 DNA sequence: TGCGCCAGCAGGGCCCTCCACACCGGGGAGCTGTTTTTT. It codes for CASRALHTGELFF. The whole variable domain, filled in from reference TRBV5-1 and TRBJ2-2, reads KAGVTQTPRYLIKTRGQQVTLSCSPISGHRSVSWYQQTPGQGLQFLFEYFSETQRNKGNFPGRFSGRQFSNSRSEMNVSTLELGDSALYLCASRALHTGELFFGEGSRLTVL.

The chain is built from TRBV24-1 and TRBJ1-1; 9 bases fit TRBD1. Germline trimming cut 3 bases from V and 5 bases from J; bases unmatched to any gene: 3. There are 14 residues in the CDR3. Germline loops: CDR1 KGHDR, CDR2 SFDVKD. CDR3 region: CATSDRTGVTEAFF. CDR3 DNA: TGTGCCACCAGTGATAGGACAGGGGTGACTGAAGCTTTCTTT.